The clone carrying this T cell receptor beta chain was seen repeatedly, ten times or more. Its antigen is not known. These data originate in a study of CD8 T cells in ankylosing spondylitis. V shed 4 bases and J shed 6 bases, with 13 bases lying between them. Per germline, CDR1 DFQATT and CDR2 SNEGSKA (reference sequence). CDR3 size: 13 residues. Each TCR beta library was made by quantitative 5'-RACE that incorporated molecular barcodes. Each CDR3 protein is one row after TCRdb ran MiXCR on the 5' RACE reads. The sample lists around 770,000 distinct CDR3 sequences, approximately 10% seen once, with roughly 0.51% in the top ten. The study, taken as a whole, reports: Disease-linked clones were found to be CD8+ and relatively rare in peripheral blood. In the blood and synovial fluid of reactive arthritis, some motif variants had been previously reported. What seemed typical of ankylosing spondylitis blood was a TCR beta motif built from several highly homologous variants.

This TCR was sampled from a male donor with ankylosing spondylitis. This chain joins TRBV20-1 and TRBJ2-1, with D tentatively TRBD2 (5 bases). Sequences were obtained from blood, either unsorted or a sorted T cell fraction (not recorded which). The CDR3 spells CSAMDFPGNEQFF. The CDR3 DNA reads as TGCAGTGCTATGGACTTCCCCGGCAATGAGCAGTTCTTC.